This T cell receptor (beta chain) is drawn from a study of OX40 agonist ivuxolimab in advanced cancers. Study details: The study reported partial responses in three patients: one hepatocellular carcinoma, two cutaneous melanoma. Regarding the study as a whole: Dosing at 0.1 to 3.0 mg/kg was accompanied by clonal expansion of CD4+ and CD8+ blood T cells by week 6.

Systemic immunosuppression or a history of autoimmune disease excluded patients. Blood sampling took place at baseline, cycle 4 day 1, and cycle 7 day 1. This CDR3 is 16 amino acids long. J gave up 2 bases and V 7 bases, and 8 bases lay outside the gene matches. Germline-derived CDR1 and CDR2 are LNHNV and YYDKDF (reference sequence). Assay: immunoSEQ multiplex PCR; the TCRdb copy retains only in-frame clones and omits some. The sample lists roughly 50,000 clones, over 80% seen once, with around 12% in the top ten. This clone has a single count. Its specificity is unknown. This receptor was identified in an adult with an advanced solid tumor such as melanoma, head and neck, liver or kidney cancer. The rearrangement uses TRBV15 and TRBJ2-2, with 9 bases that match TRBD2. This specimen consisted of CD4+ or CD8+ T cells sorted from blood, obtained in a trial of the OX40 agonist ivuxolimab. CDR3 nucleotides: TGTGCCACCAAGGCGGGGGGGTCAGATAACACCGGGGAGCTGTTTTTT. Protein product: CATKAGGSDNTGELFF.